Below, 23 T cell receptor beta chains from the same sample are listed, as sequenced in a study of cytomegalovirus exposure and HLA in healthy donors. A multiplex PCR was run with 60 Vbeta primers and 13 Jbeta primers. Libraries were prepared by immunoSEQ multiplex PCR; TCRdb keeps only in-frame clonotypes and omits some of them. This sample has 130,000 or so clones, with roughly 80% found just once. Sample: PBMCs. All receptors derive from a woman in her thirties or forties in good health and CMV-seropositive.

The rearrangement uses TRBV5-8 and TRBJ1-5; tentatively, D is TRBD1 (5 bases). CDR3 length equals 18 residues. V was shortened by 0 bases and J by 3 bases, with 19 bases between the two germline ends. Germline-derived CDR1 and CDR2 are SGHTS and YDEGEE. CDR3 loop: CASSLAVWGELNNQPQHF. CDR3 DNA sequence: TGTGCCAGCAGCTTGGCGGTTTGGGGGGAATTGAACAATCAGCCCCAGCATTTT.

The chain uses TRBV2 and TRBJ2-5, with 15 bases that match TRBD2. J lost 1 base, V lost 5 bases, and 5 bases had no gene match. There are 17 residues in the CDR3. Germline V lookup: CDR1 SNHLY, CDR2 FYNNEI. The CDR3 nucleotides are TGTGCCAGCAGTCGGACTAGCGGGGGGGCCATCCAAGAGACCCAGTACTTC. It codes for CASSRTSGGAIQETQYF. The entire variable domain, with the rest obtained from reference TRBV2 and TRBJ2-5, is as follows: EPEVTQTPSHQVTQMGQEVILRCVPISNHLYFYWYRQILGQKVEFLVSFYNNEISEKSEIFDDQFSVERPDGSNFTLKIRSTKLEDSAMYFCASSRTSGGAIQETQYFGPGTRLLVL.

CDR3 sequence: CASSSFSGGANYGYTF. DNA for the CDR3: TGTGCCAGCAGTTCCTTTTCAGGGGGAGCTAACTATGGCTACACCTTC. The chain carries TRBV9 and TRBJ1-2; 7 bases line up with TRBD1. The V and J ends lost 5 bases and 0 bases, in that order; junction bases with no gene match: 10. Germline V gene data show CDR1 as SGDLS and CDR2 as YYNGEE. The CDR3 runs to 16 residues.

The V call is TRBV7-6, the J call TRBJ1-5, with D unresolved. Trimming took 1 base from V and 1 from J, leaving 8 bases between them. Per the germline V gene, CDR1 is SGHVS and CDR2 is FNYEAQ. The CDR3 totals 15 residues. CDR3 sequence: CASSLGFGSNQPQHF. The DNA for the CDR3 is TGTGCCAGCAGCTTAGGCTTTGGCAGCAATCAGCCCCAGCATTTT. Filled out from reference TRBV7-6 and TRBJ1-5, the complete variable domain reads GAGVSQSPRYKVTKRGQDVALRCDPISGHVSLYWYRQALGQGPEFLTYFNYEAQQDKSGLPNDRFSAERPEGSISTLTIQRTEQRDSAMYRCASSLGFGSNQPQHFGDGTRLSIL.

About this clone: One junction end does not reproduce the germline sequence, and a read error may be involved. The rearrangement joins TRBV5-6 to TRBJ2-3; 14 bases align to TRBD2. This CDR3 spans 18 amino acids. Per germline, CDR1 SGHDT and CDR2 YYEEEE. The CDR3 reads CASSLGLAGARSTDTQYF. CDR3 nucleotide sequence: TGTGCCAGCAGTTTGGGACTAGCGGGGGCCCGAAGCACAGATACGCAGTATTTT. Looking up the rest from reference TRBV5-6 and TRBJ2-3 gives the full variable domain: DAGVTQSPTHLIKTRGQQVTLRCSPKSGHDTVSWYQQALGQGPQFIFQYYEEEERQRGNFPDRFSGHQFPNYSSELNVNALLLGDSALYLCASSLGLAGARSTDTQYFGPGTRLTVL.

The CDR3 region is CASSPDRGLGYEQYF. CDR3 nucleotide sequence: TGTGCCAGTAGTCCCGACAGGGGGCTCGGGTACGAGCAGTACTTC. The rearrangement joins TRBV19 to TRBJ2-7; 10 nucleotides match TRBD1. CDR3 length: 15 amino acids. The trim removed 5 bases at V and 4 bases at J, leaving 8 bases unmatched. CDR1 and CDR2 (germline): LNHDA, SQIVND (reference sequence).

The rearrangement links TRBV7-2 to TRBJ1-1, with unresolved D. Trimming removed 7 bases at V and 3 bases at J, with 6 bases between. CDR1 SGHTA and CDR2 FQGNSA come from the germline V gene. The CDR3 totals 11 residues. DNA for the CDR3: TGTGCCAGCATCGCGGACACTGAAGCTTTCTTT. Translated: CASIADTEAFF. Full variable domain (missing parts from reference TRBV7-2 and TRBJ1-1): GAGVSQSPSNKVTEKGKDVELRCDPISGHTALYWYRQSLGQGLEFLIYFQGNSAPDKSGLPSDRFSAERTGGSVSTLTIQRTQQEDSAVYLCASIADTEAFFGQGTRLTVV.

This clone appeared once. The J gene is TRBJ2-1, the V gene TRBV4-2, with unresolved D. Germline CDR1 LGHNA, CDR2 YNFKEQ. V was cut by 1 base and J by 0 bases, with 13 bases left in between. The CDR3 runs 17 residues. CDR3 sequence reads: CASSQGPILNSYNEQFF. The CDR3, as DNA: TGTGCCAGCAGCCAAGGACCTATACTAAACTCCTACAATGAGCAGTTCTTC.

The rearrangement links TRBV5-4 to TRBJ1-3; 9 bases map to TRBD1. Unmatched junction bases numbered 4, after V lost 4 bases and J lost 2 bases. Germline CDR1 reads SGHNT; CDR2 reads YYREEE (reference sequence). The CDR3 is 15 amino acids. CDR3 DNA sequence: TGTGCCAGCAGCCCGGACAGGGGTACTGGAAACACCATATATTTT. Protein: CASSPDRGTGNTIYF.

V and J are TRBV9 and TRBJ1-3; the D gene is possibly TRBD1 (5 bases). CDR1 and CDR2 from the germline V gene are SGDLS and YYNGEE. Trimming left V 3 bases short and J 4 bases short, with 8 bases between. CDR3 length equals 13 residues. Here the CDR3 DNA reads TGTGCCAGCAGCGGGACACCCGGAAACACCATATATTTT. Amino acid sequence: CASSGTPGNTIYF.

The rearrangement uses TRBV19 and TRBJ2-4, with D perhaps TRBD2 (8 bases). The CDR3 runs 20 residues. The ends were cut back, 5 bases at V and 2 bases at J, with 28 bases in the middle. Germline lookup yields CDR1 LNHDA and CDR2 SQIVND (reference sequence). Here the CDR3 reads CASSRRGLARETGTKNIQYF. As DNA, the CDR3 is TGTGCCAGTAGTCGAAGAGGACTAGCTCGGGAGACAGGGACCAAAAACATTCAGTACTTC.

In regard to this clone: The same CDR3 arises from other DNA sequences in this sample as well. The V and J genes are TRBV19 and TRBJ1-4; possibly TRBD1 for D (5 bases). V was clipped by 6 bases and J by 2 bases, with 13 bases between them. Germline V lookup: CDR1 LNHDA, CDR2 SQIVND (reference sequence). The CDR3 is 15 residues long. The CDR3: CASRAGGATNEKLFF. The CDR3, as DNA: TGTGCCAGTAGGGCGGGGGGAGCGACTAATGAAAAACTGTTTTTT. The full variable domain, rest sourced from reference TRBV19 and TRBJ1-4, is DGGITQSPKYLFRKEGQNVTLSCEQNLNHDAMYWYRQDPGQGLRLIYYSQIVNDFQKGDIAEGYSVSREKKESFPLTVTSAQKNPTAFYLCASRAGGATNEKLFFGSGTQLSVL.

Here the CDR3 reads CASSPQGLAGVGEQYF. The CDR3 DNA follows: TGTGCCAGCAGCCCCCAGGGCCTAGCGGGAGTGGGAGAGCAGTACTTC. The genes are TRBV7-9 and TRBJ2-7, with 10 bases that match TRBD2. The germline V gene encodes CDR1 SEHNR and CDR2 FQNEAQ (reference sequence). V was pared by 5 bases and J by 7 bases, with 14 bases of the junction left unmatched. This CDR3 region has 16 residues.

This clone was seen a few times. The chain is built from TRBV6-1 and TRBJ1-2; D possibly corresponds to TRBD1 (6 bases). Trimming stripped 7 bases from V and 8 bases from J, with 20 bases between. CDR1 is MNHNS, CDR2 SASEGT, per germline. CDR3 size: 14 residues. CDR3 nucleotide sequence: TGTGCCAGCAATCCAGAAGTGGGGGCGTGGGGCTACACCTTC. This encodes CASNPEVGAWGYTF.

In DNA form, the CDR3 reads TGTGCCAGCAGCTTAGATCCGGAGACCCAGTACTTC. Amino acids: CASSLDPETQYF. J is TRBJ2-5 and V is TRBV11-2; D remains unclear. Germline-derived CDR1 and CDR2 are SGHAT and FQNNGV. V gave up 0 bases and J gave up 5 bases, with 4 bases separating them. The CDR3 length is 12 residues.

The rearrangement joins TRBV9 to TRBJ2-5, with TRBD2 matching over 8 bases. Germline assignment: CDR1 SGDLS and CDR2 YYNGEE. The CDR3 covers 17 residues. V shed 4 bases and J 1 base; nucleotides not matched to a gene: 12. CDR3 bases: TGTGCCAGCAGCTCAGGACATAGCGGGGTCCTCCAAGAGACCCAGTACTTC. It specifies CASSSGHSGVLQETQYF.

The chain links TRBV30 to TRBJ1-2; a possible D gene is TRBD1 (6 bases). The CDR3 consists of 13 residues. V dropped 2 bases and J dropped 8 bases, with 15 bases sitting between them. CDR1 is GTSNPN, CDR2 SVGIG, per germline (reference sequence). The chain's CDR3 is CAWSINRGFGYTF. The CDR3 bases are TGTGCCTGGAGTATCAATAGGGGGTTCGGCTACACCTTC.

The chain uses TRBV6-1 and TRBJ1-1; D uncertain. The CDR3 is 15 residues long. V was shortened by 4 bases and J by 0 bases, with 12 bases between the two germline ends. CDR1 and CDR2 from the germline V gene are MNHNS and SASEGT. Here the CDR3 reads CASSGTSIMNTEAFF. The CDR3 DNA follows: TGTGCCAGCAGTGGGACTTCGATTATGAACACTGAAGCTTTCTTT.

The chain uses TRBV6-6 and TRBJ2-1, with TRBD2 identical over 15 bases. Trimming took 5 bases from V and 8 from J; bases not matched to a gene: 4. The CDR3 extends over 15 amino acids. Germline-derived CDR1 and CDR2 are MNHNY and SVGAGI (reference sequence). The CDR3 sequence is CASSMGLAGGDEQFF. For the CDR3, the DNA is TGTGCCAGCAGTATGGGACTAGCGGGGGGCGATGAGCAGTTCTTC.

V is TRBV5-1 and J is TRBJ1-6, with D tentatively TRBD1 (6 bases). Germline CDR1 reads SGHRS; CDR2 reads YFSETQ. V gave up 0 bases and J gave up 5 bases, with 12 bases separating them. The CDR3 runs 16 residues. Here the CDR3 reads CASSLAGQSHNSPLHF. DNA for the CDR3: TGCGCCAGCAGCTTGGCTGGACAGAGCCATAATTCACCCCTCCACTTT. Full variable domain (remainder filled in from reference TRBV5-1 and TRBJ1-6): KAGVTQTPRYLIKTRGQQVTLSCSPISGHRSVSWYQQTPGQGLQFLFEYFSETQRNKGNFPGRFSGRQFSNSRSEMNVSTLELGDSALYLCASSLAGQSHNSPLHFGNGTRLTVT.

The table lists this clone with a few counts. This chain connects TRBV30 to TRBJ1-3, with TRBD1 identical over 7 bases. Trimming cost V 0 bases and J 0 bases; bases outside gene matches: 2. The CDR3 extends over 15 amino acids. Germline loops: CDR1 GTSNPN, CDR2 SVGIG (reference sequence). The CDR3 loop is CAWSVQGTSGNTIYF. As DNA, the CDR3 is TGTGCCTGGAGTGTACAGGGGACCTCTGGAAACACCATATATTTT.

The chain couples TRBV7-9 to TRBJ1-3, with D possibly matching TRBD1 (5 bases). V was clipped by 5 bases and J by 0 bases, with 14 bases between them. Germline loops: CDR1 SEHNR, CDR2 FQNEAQ (reference sequence). The length of the CDR3 is 16 residues. The DNA for the CDR3 is TGTGCCAGCAGCATCGCTACGGGGGACTCTGGAAACACCATATATTTT. Amino acid sequence: CASSIATGDSGNTIYF.

The rearrangement links TRBV5-1 to TRBJ2-7; TRBD2 is a possible D gene (6 bases). Germline V gene data show CDR1 as SGHRS and CDR2 as YFSETQ. The V end was cut by 4 bases, the J end by 3 bases, with 20 bases between. This CDR3 region has 16 residues. CDR3 loop: CASSPLGGTDSYEQYF. The CDR3 DNA reads TGCGCCAGCAGCCCGTTGGGCGGGACGGATAGCTACGAGCAGTACTTC.